The rows below give T cell receptor beta chains drawn from one sample of a study of blood T cells in healthy people across ages. TCRdb re-called the 5' RACE reads through MiXCR, storing one row per CDR3 protein. The sample records 1.5 million to 2 million distinct CDR3 sequences, around half being singletons. Sequenced material: blood. Source of these receptors: a woman aged 40 to 50 in good health. Each CDR3 is given with its conserved first and last residue. D genes are given only for firm matches. Expanded clones are given a class, and other clones once, few, many or no size at all.

J gene: TRBJ2-7
D gene: TRBD2
clone size: few
V gene: TRBV6-5
CDR3 DNA: TGTGCCACCCAGAGACTAGCGGGAACCTACGAGCAGTACTTC
CDR3 protein: CATQRLAGTYEQYF

J gene: TRBJ1-2
D gene: .
clone size: .
V gene: TRBV7-2
CDR3 DNA: TGTGCCAGCAGCTCGGGATTCCTCGGGTACTATGGCTACACCTTC
CDR3 protein: CASSSGFLGYYGYTF

J gene: TRBJ2-7
D gene: TRBD2
clone size: .
V gene: TRBV3-1
CDR3 DNA: TGTGCCAGCAGCCAAGGACTAGCGGGGACCGACGAGCAGTACTTC
CDR3 protein: CASSQGLAGTDEQYF

J gene: TRBJ2-7
D gene: TRBD1
clone size: many
V gene: TRBV3-1
CDR3 DNA: TGTGCCAGCAGTACCGGGACAGGGACCTACGAGCAGTACTTC
CDR3 protein: CASSTGTGTYEQYF

J gene: TRBJ2-5
D gene: .
clone size: few
V gene: TRBV9
CDR3 DNA: TGTGCCAGCAGCGTAACGGGGACTGGTTTCGTAGAGACCCAGTACTTC
CDR3 protein: CASSVTGTGFVETQYF

J gene: TRBJ2-3
D gene: .
clone size: .
V gene: TRBV6-6
CDR3 DNA: TGTGCCAGCAGTTCCCGACCGACAGGTTCGAGCACAGATACGCAGTATTTT
CDR3 protein: CASSSRPTGSSTDTQYF

J gene: TRBJ2-5
D gene: TRBD2
clone size: .
V gene: TRBV28
CDR3 DNA: TGTGCCAGCACCTCCTCCCTAGCGGGGAGGGAGACCCAGTACTTC
CDR3 protein: CASTSSLAGRETQYF

J gene: TRBJ2-7
D gene: .
clone size: .
V gene: TRBV12-3/TRBV12-4
CDR3 DNA: TGTGCCAGCAGTTTCCGGCCCAGGGCCCCCTACGAGCAGTACTTC
CDR3 protein: CASSFRPRAPYEQYF

J gene: TRBJ2-1
D gene: TRBD1
clone size: once
V gene: TRBV6-5
CDR3 DNA: TGTGCCAGCAGTTACTTCGGGACAGGGGCCCACAGTGAGCAGTTCTTC
CDR3 protein: CASSYFGTGAHSEQFF

J gene: TRBJ1-1
D gene: TRBD1
clone size: .
V gene: TRBV18
CDR3 DNA: TGTGCCAGCTCACCCGCAGGGGGCATCCGACGGACTGAAGCTTTCTTT
CDR3 protein: CASSPAGGIRRTEAFF

J gene: TRBJ1-2
D gene: .
clone size: .
V gene: TRBV20-1
CDR3 DNA: TGCAGTGTAACCTCTGCGGGTGGCTACACCTTC
CDR3 protein: CSVTSAGGYTF

J gene: TRBJ2-1
D gene: .
clone size: few
V gene: TRBV2
CDR3 DNA: TGTGCCAGGGCTTACAACAATGAGCAGTTCTTC
CDR3 protein: CARAYNNEQFF

J gene: TRBJ2-3
D gene: .
clone size: .
V gene: TRBV4-3
CDR3 DNA: TGCGCCAGCAGCCCCGGACCTATGGGCGGTACGCAGTATTTT
CDR3 protein: CASSPGPMGGTQYF

J gene: TRBJ2-5
D gene: .
clone size: few
V gene: TRBV29-1
CDR3 DNA: TGCAGCGTTGACACCTCAGGGCAGACCCAGTACTTC
CDR3 protein: CSVDTSGQTQYF

J gene: TRBJ1-2
D gene: TRBD1
clone size: .
V gene: TRBV7-2
CDR3 DNA: TGTGCCAGCAGTCATGGGACAGTTAACTATGGCTACACCTTC
CDR3 protein: CASSHGTVNYGYTF

J gene: TRBJ2-3
D gene: .
clone size: .
V gene: TRBV29-1
CDR3 DNA: TGCAGCGGGGACACCGAAGATACGCAGTATTTT
CDR3 protein: CSGDTEDTQYF

J gene: TRBJ1-2
D gene: TRBD1
clone size: .
V gene: TRBV25-1
CDR3 DNA: TGTGCCAGCAGTGATACAGGGGCGCCTTATGGCTACACCTTC
CDR3 protein: CASSDTGAPYGYTF

J gene: TRBJ1-5
D gene: .
clone size: .
V gene: TRBV12-3/TRBV12-4
CDR3 DNA: TGTGCCGGCAGTAGCCCTTTGGGACCAGATCAGCCCCAGCATTTT
CDR3 protein: CAGSSPLGPDQPQHF

J gene: TRBJ2-1
D gene: .
clone size: .
V gene: TRBV5-1
CDR3 DNA: TGCGCCAACAGCCACGGACAGTACAATGAGCAGTTCTTC
CDR3 protein: CANSHGQYNEQFF

J gene: TRBJ2-5
D gene: .
clone size: .
V gene: TRBV4-1
CDR3 DNA: TGCGCCAGCAGCCAAGGGGACGGTTTCCAAGAGACCCAGTACTTC
CDR3 protein: CASSQGDGFQETQYF

J gene: TRBJ1-1
D gene: .
clone size: .
V gene: TRBV5-5
CDR3 DNA: TGTGCCAGCAGCTTGGTTCTGTTGATGAACACTGAAGCTTTCTTT
CDR3 protein: CASSLVLLMNTEAFF

J gene: TRBJ2-4
D gene: .
clone size: .
V gene: TRBV7-9
CDR3 DNA: TGTGCCAGCAGCTTACCCCCACCTGACAGGGCCAAAAACATTCAGTACTTC
CDR3 protein: CASSLPPPDRAKNIQYF

J gene: TRBJ2-7
D gene: .
clone size: few
V gene: TRBV4-2
CDR3 DNA: TGTGCCAGCAGCCAAGGCGACTTCTACGAGCAGTACTTC
CDR3 protein: CASSQGDFYEQYF

J gene: TRBJ2-4
D gene: TRBD1
clone size: few
V gene: TRBV2
CDR3 DNA: TGTGCCACCAAGAACAGGGGCAACATTCAGTACTTC
CDR3 protein: CATKNRGNIQYF

J gene: TRBJ1-1
D gene: .
clone size: .
V gene: TRBV6-5
CDR3 DNA: TGTGCCAGCCGTGAGGCAGTCTTAAACACTGAAGCTTTCTTT
CDR3 protein: CASREAVLNTEAFF

J gene: TRBJ2-6
D gene: TRBD1
clone size: .
V gene: TRBV7-6
CDR3 DNA: TGTGCCAGCAGCTTAGCGGGACAGGGTGGCTCTGGGGCCAACGTCCTGACTTTC
CDR3 protein: CASSLAGQGGSGANVLTF

J gene: TRBJ2-7
D gene: .
clone size: .
V gene: TRBV28
CDR3 DNA: TGTGCCAGCGGCTCCGCCAACTACGAGCAGTACTTC
CDR3 protein: CASGSANYEQYF

J gene: TRBJ2-5
D gene: TRBD1
clone size: .
V gene: TRBV6-5
CDR3 DNA: TGTGCCAGCAGTTACCCGGGACAGGGTAAAGAGACCCAGTACTTC
CDR3 protein: CASSYPGQGKETQYF

J gene: TRBJ1-6
D gene: TRBD1
clone size: .
V gene: TRBV20-1
CDR3 DNA: TGCAGTGCTAGAGATATATTTGGTGCCAGTCACAGGGGTGGGAAGAATTCACCCCTCCACTTT
CDR3 protein: CSARDIFGASHRGGKNSPLHF

J gene: TRBJ2-5
D gene: .
clone size: many
V gene: TRBV6-2/TRBV6-3
CDR3 DNA: TGTGCCAGCAGTTACTCGGACAGAAAAGAGACCCAGTACTTC
CDR3 protein: CASSYSDRKETQYF

J gene: TRBJ1-2
D gene: .
clone size: .
V gene: TRBV27
CDR3 DNA: TGTGCCAGCAGTTCTAGGGGCCGTCGGGATGGCTACACCTTC
CDR3 protein: CASSSRGRRDGYTF

J gene: TRBJ1-2
D gene: TRBD1
clone size: .
V gene: TRBV6-5
CDR3 DNA: TGTGCCTCTAGCGAGGGGGCTCTACCAGGCCCCTATGGCTACACCTTC
CDR3 protein: CASSEGALPGPYGYTF

J gene: TRBJ2-1
D gene: .
clone size: few
V gene: TRBV12-3/TRBV12-4
CDR3 DNA: TGTGCCAGCAGTTTCCGCCGCTCGAGGACTGAGAGGAATGAGCAGTTCTTC
CDR3 protein: CASSFRRSRTERNEQFF

J gene: TRBJ2-1
D gene: .
clone size: .
V gene: TRBV5-1
CDR3 DNA: TGCGCCAGCAGCGTGGACCCAGGATACAATGAGCAGTTCTTC
CDR3 protein: CASSVDPGYNEQFF

J gene: TRBJ2-1
D gene: TRBD2
clone size: .
V gene: TRBV10-3
CDR3 DNA: TGTGCCATCAGGGGGACTAGCGGCTACAATGAGCAGTTCTTC
CDR3 protein: CAIRGTSGYNEQFF

J gene: TRBJ2-3
D gene: TRBD2
clone size: .
V gene: TRBV4-3
CDR3 DNA: TGCGCCAGCAGCCAAGAGTGGACTAGCGGGGGGAGTTCGACAGATACGCAGTATTTT
CDR3 protein: CASSQEWTSGGSSTDTQYF

J gene: TRBJ2-5
D gene: .
clone size: few
V gene: TRBV2
CDR3 DNA: TGTGCCAGCAGGGAGCTAACAGGGAGCTCGGAGACCCAGTACTTC
CDR3 protein: CASRELTGSSETQYF

J gene: TRBJ2-1
D gene: .
clone size: .
V gene: TRBV7-9
CDR3 DNA: TGTGCCAGCAGCCTCCCTCGCACAGGCGAGCAGTTCTTC
CDR3 protein: CASSLPRTGEQFF

J gene: TRBJ1-5
D gene: .
clone size: few
V gene: TRBV7-2
CDR3 DNA: TGTGCCAGCAGCTTATCTCGCGAAGCCCAGCATTTT
CDR3 protein: CASSLSREAQHF

J gene: TRBJ2-3
D gene: .
clone size: few
V gene: TRBV5-1
CDR3 DNA: TGCGCCAGCAGCTTGGGGGACCGTGGTACGCAGTATTTT
CDR3 protein: CASSLGDRGTQYF

J gene: TRBJ2-7
D gene: TRBD2
clone size: .
V gene: TRBV7-2
CDR3 DNA: TGTGCCAGCAGAACCTTAACTAGCGGGGCCTACGAGCAGTACTTC
CDR3 protein: CASRTLTSGAYEQYF

J gene: TRBJ2-7
D gene: .
clone size: few
V gene: TRBV12-5
CDR3 DNA: TGTGCTAGTGCCCAGACCTGGGGCGAGCAGTACTTC
CDR3 protein: CASAQTWGEQYF